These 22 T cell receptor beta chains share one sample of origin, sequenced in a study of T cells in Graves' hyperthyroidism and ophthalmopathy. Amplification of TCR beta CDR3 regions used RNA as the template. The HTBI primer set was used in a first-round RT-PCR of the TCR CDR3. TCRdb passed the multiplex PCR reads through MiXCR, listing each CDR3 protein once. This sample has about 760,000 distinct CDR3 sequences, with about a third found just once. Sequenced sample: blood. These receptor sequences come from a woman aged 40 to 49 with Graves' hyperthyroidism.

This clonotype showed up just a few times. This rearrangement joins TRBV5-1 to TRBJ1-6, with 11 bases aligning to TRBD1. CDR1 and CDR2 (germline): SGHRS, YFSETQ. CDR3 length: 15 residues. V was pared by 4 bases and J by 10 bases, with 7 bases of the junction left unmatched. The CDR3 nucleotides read TGCGCCAGCAGCGCCCGGACAGGGGGCGAGTCACCCCTCCACTTT. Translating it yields CASSARTGGESPLHF.

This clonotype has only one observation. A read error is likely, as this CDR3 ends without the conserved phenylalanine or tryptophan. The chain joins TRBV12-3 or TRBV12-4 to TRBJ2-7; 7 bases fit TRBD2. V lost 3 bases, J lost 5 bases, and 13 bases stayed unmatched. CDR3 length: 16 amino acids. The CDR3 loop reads CASSFRRGTGGDEQYL. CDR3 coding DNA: TGTGCCAGCAGTTTTCGGCGGGGGACGGGGGGTGACGAGCAGTACCTC.

In nucleotides, the CDR3 is TGTGCCAGTAGTCCGCTGGACCTAGGTATGACTGAAGCTTTCTTT. Translating gives CASSPLDLGMTEAFF. The chain uses TRBV19 and TRBJ1-1; D gene uncertain. CDR3 length: 15 residues. The germline CDR1 and CDR2 sequences are LNHDA and SQIVND (reference sequence). Trimming shortened V by 5 bases and J by 5 bases, and 18 bases separated the two germline ends.

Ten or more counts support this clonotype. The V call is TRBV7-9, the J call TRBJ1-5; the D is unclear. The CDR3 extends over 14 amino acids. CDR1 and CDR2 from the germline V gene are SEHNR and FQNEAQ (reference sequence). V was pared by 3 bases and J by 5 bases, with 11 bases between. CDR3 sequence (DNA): TGTGCCAGCAGCTTGAGTTTGCGGGATCAGCCCCAGCATTTT. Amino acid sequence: CASSLSLRDQPQHF.

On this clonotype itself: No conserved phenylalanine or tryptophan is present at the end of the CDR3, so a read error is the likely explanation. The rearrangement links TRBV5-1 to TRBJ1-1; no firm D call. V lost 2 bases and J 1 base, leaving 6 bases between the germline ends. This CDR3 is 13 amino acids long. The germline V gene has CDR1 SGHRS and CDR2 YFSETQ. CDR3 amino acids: CASSFQANTEAFL. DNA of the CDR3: TGCGCCAGCAGCTTTCAGGCGAACACTGAAGCTTTCCTT.

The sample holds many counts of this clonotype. The CDR3 sequence: CASSPRTGGYGYTF. CDR3 nucleotide sequence: TGTGCCAGCAGTCCCCGGACTGGTGGGTATGGCTACACCTTC. J is TRBJ1-2 and V is TRBV12-3 or TRBV12-4; unclear D gene. This CDR3 has 14 amino acids. The V and J ends lost 5 bases and 5 bases respectively, with 15 bases between them.

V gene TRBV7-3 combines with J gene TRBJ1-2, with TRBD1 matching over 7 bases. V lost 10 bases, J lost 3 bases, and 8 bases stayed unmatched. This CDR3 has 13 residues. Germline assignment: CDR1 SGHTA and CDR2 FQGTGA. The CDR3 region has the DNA TGTGCCACTAGAACAGGGGCTGACTATGGCTACACCTTC. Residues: CATRTGADYGYTF.

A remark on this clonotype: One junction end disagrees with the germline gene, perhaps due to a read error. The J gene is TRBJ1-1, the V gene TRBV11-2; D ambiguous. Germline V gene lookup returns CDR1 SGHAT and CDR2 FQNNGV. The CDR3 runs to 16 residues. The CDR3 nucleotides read TGTGCCAGCAGCCCCGGGTTGCGGGGATTGAACGCTGAAGCTTTCTTT. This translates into CASSPGLRGLNAEAFF.

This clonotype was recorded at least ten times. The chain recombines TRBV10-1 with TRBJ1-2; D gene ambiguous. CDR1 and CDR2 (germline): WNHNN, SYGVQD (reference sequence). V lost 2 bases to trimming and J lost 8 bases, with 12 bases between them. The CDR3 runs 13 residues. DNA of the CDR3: TGCGCCAGCAGTGAGAGACCCCAGGAGGGCTACACCTTC. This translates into CASSERPQEGYTF.

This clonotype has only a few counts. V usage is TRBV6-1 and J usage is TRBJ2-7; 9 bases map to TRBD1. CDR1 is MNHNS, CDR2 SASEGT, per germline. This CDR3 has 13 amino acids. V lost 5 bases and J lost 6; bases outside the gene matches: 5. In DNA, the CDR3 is TGTGCCAGCAGTAGGGACAGGGTACGCGAGCAGTACTTC. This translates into CASSRDRVREQYF.

CDR3 sequence: CASSFARDTGELFF. CDR3 nucleotides: TGTGCCAGCAGCTTCGCTAGAGACACCGGGGAGCTGTTTTTT. The chain combines TRBV11-3 with TRBJ2-2; no reliable D call. There are 14 residues in the CDR3. Per the germline V gene, CDR1 is SGHNT and CDR2 is YENEEA. V was trimmed by 3 bases and J by 3 bases, leaving 8 bases between them.

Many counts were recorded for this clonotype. The CDR3 DNA sequence: TGTGCCACCAGCAGAGCCGACAGCTATGGCTACACCTTC. Residues: CATSRADSYGYTF. This chain joins TRBV15 and TRBJ1-2, with D tentatively TRBD1 (5 bases). CDR3 size: 13 residues. Germline CDR1 LNHNV, CDR2 YYDKDF (reference sequence). Deletions cut 1 base from V and 4 bases from J, with 7 bases between.

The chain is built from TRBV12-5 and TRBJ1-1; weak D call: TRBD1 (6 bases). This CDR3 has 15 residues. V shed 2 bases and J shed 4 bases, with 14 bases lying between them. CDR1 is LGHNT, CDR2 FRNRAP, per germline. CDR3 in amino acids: CASGLTSVGGTEAFF. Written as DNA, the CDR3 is TGTGCTAGTGGTTTGACCTCGGTAGGGGGCACTGAAGCTTTCTTT.

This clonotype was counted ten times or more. The CDR3 loop is CASSVQGGDYGYTF. CDR3 nucleotide sequence: TGTGCCAGCAGTGTTCAGGGAGGGGACTATGGCTACACCTTC. The chain combines TRBV2 with TRBJ1-2, with D tentatively TRBD1 (5 bases). The germline V gene has CDR1 SNHLY and CDR2 FYNNEI. CDR3 length: 14 amino acids. Trimming shortened V by 4 bases and J by 3 bases, and 12 bases separated the two germline ends.

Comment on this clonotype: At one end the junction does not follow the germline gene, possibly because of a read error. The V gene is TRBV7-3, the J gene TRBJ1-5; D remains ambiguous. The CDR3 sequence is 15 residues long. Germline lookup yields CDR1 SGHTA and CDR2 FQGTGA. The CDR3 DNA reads TGTGCCGGCAGCCAAGATTTGGACGGCGGACAGCCCCAGCATTTT. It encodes CAGSQDLDGGQPQHF.

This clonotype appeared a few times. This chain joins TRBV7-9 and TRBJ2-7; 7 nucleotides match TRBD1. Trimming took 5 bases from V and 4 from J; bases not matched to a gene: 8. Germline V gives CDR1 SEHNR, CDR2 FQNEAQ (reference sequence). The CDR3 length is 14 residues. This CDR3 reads CASSDTRDRYEQYF. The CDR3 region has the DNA TGTGCCAGCAGCGACACCCGGGACAGATACGAGCAGTACTTC.

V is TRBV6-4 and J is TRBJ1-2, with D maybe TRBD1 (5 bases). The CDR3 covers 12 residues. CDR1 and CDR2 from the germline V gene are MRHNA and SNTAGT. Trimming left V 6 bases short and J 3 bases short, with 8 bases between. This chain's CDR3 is CASRTGYYGYTF. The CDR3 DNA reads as TGTGCCAGCAGAACAGGCTACTATGGCTACACCTTC.

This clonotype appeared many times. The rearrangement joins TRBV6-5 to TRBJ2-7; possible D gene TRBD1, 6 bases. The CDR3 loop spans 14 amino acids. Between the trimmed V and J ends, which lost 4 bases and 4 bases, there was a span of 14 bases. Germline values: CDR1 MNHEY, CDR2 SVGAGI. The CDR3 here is CASSLAGATYEQYF. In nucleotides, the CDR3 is TGTGCCAGCAGTTTGGCAGGGGCGACTTACGAGCAGTACTTC.

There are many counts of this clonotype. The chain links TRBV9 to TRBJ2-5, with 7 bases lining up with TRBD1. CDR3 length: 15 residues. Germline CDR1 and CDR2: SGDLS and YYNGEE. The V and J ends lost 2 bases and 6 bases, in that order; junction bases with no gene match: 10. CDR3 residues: CASSVTDLGQKTQYF. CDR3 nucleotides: TGTGCCAGCAGCGTGACCGACCTGGGACAGAAGACCCAGTACTTC.

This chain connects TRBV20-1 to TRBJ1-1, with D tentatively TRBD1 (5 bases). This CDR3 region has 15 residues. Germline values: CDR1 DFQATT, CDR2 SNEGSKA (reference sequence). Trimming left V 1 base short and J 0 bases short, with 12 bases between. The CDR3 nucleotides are TGCAGTGCTAGAGTCGGGGGGAGCCTGAACACTGAAGCTTTCTTT. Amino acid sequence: CSARVGGSLNTEAFF.

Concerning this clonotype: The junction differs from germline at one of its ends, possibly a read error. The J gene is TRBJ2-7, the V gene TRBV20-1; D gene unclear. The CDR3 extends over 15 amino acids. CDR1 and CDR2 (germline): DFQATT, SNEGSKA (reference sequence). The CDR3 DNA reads TGCAGTGCTAGAGACGCCCACGTACGCTCCTACGAGCGGTACTTC. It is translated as CSARDAHVRSYERYF.

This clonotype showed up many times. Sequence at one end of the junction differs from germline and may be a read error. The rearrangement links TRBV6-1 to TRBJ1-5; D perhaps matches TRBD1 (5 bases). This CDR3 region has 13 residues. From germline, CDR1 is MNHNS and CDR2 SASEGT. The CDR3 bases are TGTGCCAGCAGGGAAGACCAGGGCCAGCCCCAGCATTTT. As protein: CASREDQGQPQHF.